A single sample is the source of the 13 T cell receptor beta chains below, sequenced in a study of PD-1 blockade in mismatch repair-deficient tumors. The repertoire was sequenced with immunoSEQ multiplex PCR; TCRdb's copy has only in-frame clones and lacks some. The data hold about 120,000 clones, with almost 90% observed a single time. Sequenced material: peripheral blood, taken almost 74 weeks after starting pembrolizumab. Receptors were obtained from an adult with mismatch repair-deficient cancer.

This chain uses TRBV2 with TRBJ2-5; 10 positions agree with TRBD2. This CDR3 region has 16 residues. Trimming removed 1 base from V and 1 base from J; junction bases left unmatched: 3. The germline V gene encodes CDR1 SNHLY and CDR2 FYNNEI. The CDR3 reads CASSEGLAGVQETQYF. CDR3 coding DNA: TGTGCCAGCAGTGAAGGACTAGCGGGCGTCCAAGAGACCCAGTACTTC. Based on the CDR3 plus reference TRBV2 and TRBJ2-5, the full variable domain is EPEVTQTPSHQVTQMGQEVILRCVPISNHLYFYWYRQILGQKVEFLVSFYNNEISEKSEIFDDQFSVERPDGSNFTLKIRSTKLEDSAMYFCASSEGLAGVQETQYFGPGTRLLVL.

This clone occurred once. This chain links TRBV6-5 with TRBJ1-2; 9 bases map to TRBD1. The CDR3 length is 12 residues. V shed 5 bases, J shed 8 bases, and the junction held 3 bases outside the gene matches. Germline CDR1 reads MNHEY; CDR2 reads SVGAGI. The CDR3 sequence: CASSRTGAGYTF. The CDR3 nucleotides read TGTGCCAGCAGTAGGACAGGGGCCGGCTACACCTTC.

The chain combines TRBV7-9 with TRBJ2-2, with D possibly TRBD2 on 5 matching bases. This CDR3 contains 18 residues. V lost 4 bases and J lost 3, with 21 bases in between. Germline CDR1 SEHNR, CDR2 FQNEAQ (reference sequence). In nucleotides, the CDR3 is TGTGCCAGCAGCTCAACAATTTTTCGGGGTGTGGACACCGGGGAGCTGTTTTTT. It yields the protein CASSSTIFRGVDTGELFF.

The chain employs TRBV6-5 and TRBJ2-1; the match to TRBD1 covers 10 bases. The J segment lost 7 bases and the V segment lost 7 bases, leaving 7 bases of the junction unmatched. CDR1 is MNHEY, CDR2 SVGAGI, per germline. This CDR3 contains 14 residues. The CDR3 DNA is TGTGCCAGCACAGGGGACAGGGGACGAAATGAGCAGTTCTTC. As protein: CASTGDRGRNEQFF.

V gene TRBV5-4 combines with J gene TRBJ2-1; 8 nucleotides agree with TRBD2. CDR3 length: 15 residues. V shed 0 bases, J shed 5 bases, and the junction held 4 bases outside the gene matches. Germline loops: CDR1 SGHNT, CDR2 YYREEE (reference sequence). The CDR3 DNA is TGTGCCAGCAGCTTGGCAACTAGCGGACACAATGAGCAGTTCTTC. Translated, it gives CASSLATSGHNEQFF.

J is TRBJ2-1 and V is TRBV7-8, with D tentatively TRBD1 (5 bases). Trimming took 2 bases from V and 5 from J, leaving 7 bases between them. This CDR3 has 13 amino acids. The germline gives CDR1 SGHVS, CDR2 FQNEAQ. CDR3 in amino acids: CASSLQGNNEQFF. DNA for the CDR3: TGTGCCAGCAGCTTACAGGGAAACAATGAGCAGTTCTTC.

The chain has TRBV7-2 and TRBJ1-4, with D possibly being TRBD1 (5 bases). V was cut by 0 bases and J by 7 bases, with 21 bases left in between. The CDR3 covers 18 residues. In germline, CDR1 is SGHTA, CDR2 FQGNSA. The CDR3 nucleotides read TGTGCCAGCAGCTTAGCGCGGGGCAGCCTACAGGCGGGTGAAAAACTGTTTTTT. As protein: CASSLARGSLQAGEKLFF. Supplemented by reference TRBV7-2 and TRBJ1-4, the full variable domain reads GAGVSQSPSNKVTEKGKDVELRCDPISGHTALYWYRQSLGQGLEFLIYFQGNSAPDKSGLPSDRFSAERTGGSVSTLTIQRTQQEDSAVYLCASSLARGSLQAGEKLFFGSGTQLSVL.

This CDR3 reads CASSPSWGTSTDTQYF. CDR3 coding DNA: TGTGCCAGCTCACCATCTTGGGGAACTAGCACAGATACGCAGTATTTT. This chain connects TRBV18 to TRBJ2-3; D is undetermined. Trimming left V 2 bases short and J 0 bases short, with 12 bases between. Germline CDR1 and CDR2: KGHSH and LQKENI. The CDR3 is 16 residues long.

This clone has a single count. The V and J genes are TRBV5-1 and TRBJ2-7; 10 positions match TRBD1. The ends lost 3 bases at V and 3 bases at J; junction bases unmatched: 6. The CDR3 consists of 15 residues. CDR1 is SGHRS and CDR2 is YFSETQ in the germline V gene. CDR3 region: CASSWGTGDFYEQYF. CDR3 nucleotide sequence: TGCGCCAGCAGCTGGGGGACAGGGGACTTCTACGAGCAGTACTTC.

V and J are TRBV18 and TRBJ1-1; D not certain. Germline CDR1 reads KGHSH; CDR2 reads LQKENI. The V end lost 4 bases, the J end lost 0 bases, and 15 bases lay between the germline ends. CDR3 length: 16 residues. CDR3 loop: CASSLDGFSMNTEAFF. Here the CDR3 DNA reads TGTGCCAGCTCACTCGATGGGTTCTCCATGAACACTGAAGCTTTCTTT.

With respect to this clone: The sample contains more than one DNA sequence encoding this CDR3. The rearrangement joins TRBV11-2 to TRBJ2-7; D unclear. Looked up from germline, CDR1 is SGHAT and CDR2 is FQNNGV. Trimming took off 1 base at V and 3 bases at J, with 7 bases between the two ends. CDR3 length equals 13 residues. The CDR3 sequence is CASSLGVDYEQYF. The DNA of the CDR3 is TGTGCCAGCAGCTTAGGGGTCGACTACGAGCAGTACTTC.

The CDR3 loop reads CASTWRGAFTDTQYF. The CDR3 nucleotides read TGTGCCAGCACCTGGCGGGGGGCATTCACAGATACGCAGTATTTT. The chain recombines TRBV7-2 with TRBJ2-3; 8 bases match TRBD2. After removal of 7 bases from V and 2 bases from J, the junction contained 8 bases not matched to a gene. The CDR3 runs to 15 residues. Germline assignment: CDR1 SGHTA and CDR2 FQGNSA. The whole variable domain, filled in from reference TRBV7-2 and TRBJ2-3, reads GAGVSQSPSNKVTEKGKDVELRCDPISGHTALYWYRQSLGQGLEFLIYFQGNSAPDKSGLPSDRFSAERTGGSVSTLTIQRTQQEDSAVYLCASTWRGAFTDTQYFGPGTRLTVL.

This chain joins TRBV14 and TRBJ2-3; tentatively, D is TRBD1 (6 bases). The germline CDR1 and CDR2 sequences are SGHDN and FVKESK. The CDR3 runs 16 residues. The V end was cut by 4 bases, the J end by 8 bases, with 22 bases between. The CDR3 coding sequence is TGTGCCAGCAGCCTAAGGCCCGGGACACTCACTGGTACGCAGTATTTT. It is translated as CASSLRPGTLTGTQYF.